One T cell receptor beta chain is described in this entry. Its antigen is not identified. This specimen comes from a study of CD8 T cells in Susac syndrome. Reverse transcription used about 0.45 to 1 ug RNA and random hexamers. It was immunoSEQ multiplex PCR that amplified TCR beta CDR3 across 54 Vbeta and 13 Jbeta. Each CDR3 protein is one row after TCRdb ran MiXCR on the immunoSEQ multiplex PCR reads. Of about 180,000 distinct CDR3 sequences listed, about 96% are singletons. The authors carried out high-throughput sequencing of TCR beta. They applied it to CD8+ and CD4+ T cells obtained from blood. TEMRA cells underwent FACS enrichment and CD8+ and CD4+ T cells underwent negative isolation. Regarding the study as a whole: As acknowledged by the study, its TCR sequencing and HLA analysis included a relatively small number of individuals.

The CDR3 is 16 amino acids. The J segment lost 1 base and the V segment lost 4 bases, leaving 7 bases of the junction unmatched. CDR1 SEHNR and CDR2 FQNEAQ come from the germline V gene (reference sequence). This chain links TRBV7-9 with TRBJ2-3; 8 nucleotides match TRBD1. The sequence came from a human donor with Susac syndrome. Sequenced: CD4+ T cells from PBMCs. CDR3 coding DNA: TGTGCCAGCAGCTCCCACAGGGGGGTCGGCACAGATACGCAGTATTTT. This translates into CASSSHRGVGTDTQYF.